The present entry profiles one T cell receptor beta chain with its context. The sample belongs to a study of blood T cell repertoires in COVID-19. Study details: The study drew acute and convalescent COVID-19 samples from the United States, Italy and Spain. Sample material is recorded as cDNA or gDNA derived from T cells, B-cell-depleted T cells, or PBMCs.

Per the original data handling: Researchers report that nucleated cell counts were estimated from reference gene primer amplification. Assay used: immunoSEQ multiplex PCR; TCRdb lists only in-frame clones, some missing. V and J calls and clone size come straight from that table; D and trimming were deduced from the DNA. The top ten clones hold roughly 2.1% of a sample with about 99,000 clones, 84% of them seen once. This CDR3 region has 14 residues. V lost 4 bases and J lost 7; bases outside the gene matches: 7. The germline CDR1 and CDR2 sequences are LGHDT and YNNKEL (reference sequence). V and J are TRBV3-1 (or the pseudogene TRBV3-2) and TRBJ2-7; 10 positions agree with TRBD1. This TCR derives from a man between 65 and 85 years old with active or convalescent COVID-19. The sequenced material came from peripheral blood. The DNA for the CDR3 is TGTGCCAGCAGCCCCCGGACAGGGGGGATAGAGCAGTACTTC. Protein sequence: CASSPRTGGIEQYF.